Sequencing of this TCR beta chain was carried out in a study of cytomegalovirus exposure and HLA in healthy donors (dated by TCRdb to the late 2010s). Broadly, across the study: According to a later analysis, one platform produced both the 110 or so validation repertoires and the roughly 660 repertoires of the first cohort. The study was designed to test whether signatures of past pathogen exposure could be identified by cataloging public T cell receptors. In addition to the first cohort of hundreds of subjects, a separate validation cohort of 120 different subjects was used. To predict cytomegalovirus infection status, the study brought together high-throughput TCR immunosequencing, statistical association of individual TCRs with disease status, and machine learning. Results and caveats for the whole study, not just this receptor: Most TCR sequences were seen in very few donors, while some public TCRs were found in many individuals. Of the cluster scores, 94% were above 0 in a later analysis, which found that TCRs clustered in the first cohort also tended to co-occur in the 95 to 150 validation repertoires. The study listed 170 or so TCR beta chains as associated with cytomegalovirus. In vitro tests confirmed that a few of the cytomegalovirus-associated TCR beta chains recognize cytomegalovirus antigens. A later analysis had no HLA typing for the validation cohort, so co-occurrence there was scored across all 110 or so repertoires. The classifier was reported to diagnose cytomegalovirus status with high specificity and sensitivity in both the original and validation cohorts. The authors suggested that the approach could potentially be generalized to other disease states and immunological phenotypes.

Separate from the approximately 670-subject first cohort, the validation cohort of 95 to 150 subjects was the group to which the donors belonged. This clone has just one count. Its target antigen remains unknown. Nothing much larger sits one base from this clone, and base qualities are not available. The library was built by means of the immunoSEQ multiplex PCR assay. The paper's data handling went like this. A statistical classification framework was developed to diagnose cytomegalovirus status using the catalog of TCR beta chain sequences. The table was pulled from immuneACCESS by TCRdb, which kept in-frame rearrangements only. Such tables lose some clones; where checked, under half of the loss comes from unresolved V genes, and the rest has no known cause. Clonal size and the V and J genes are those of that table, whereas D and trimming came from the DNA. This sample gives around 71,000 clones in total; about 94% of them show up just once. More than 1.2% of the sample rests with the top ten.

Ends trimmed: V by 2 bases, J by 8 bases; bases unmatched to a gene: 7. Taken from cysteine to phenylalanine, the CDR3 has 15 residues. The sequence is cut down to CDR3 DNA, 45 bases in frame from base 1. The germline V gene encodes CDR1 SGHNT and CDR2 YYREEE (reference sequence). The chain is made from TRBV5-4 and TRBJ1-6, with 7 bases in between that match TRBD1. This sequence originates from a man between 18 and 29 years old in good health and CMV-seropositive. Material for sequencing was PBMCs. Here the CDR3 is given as CASSLGQAPYSPLHF. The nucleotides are TGTGCCAGCAGCTTAGGACAGGCCCCGTATTCACCCCTCCACTTT.